The present entry profiles one T cell receptor beta chain with its context. Its specificity is unknown. The CDR3 has 16 amino acids. Germline lookup yields CDR1 KGHSH and CDR2 LQKENI. Following a re-call of the 5' RACE reads, TCRdb has one entry per CDR3 protein and lacks DNA. In total, the table holds 300,000 or so distinct CDR3 sequences. These data belong to a study of T cells expressing NK-cell markers. The study, taken as a whole, reports: These clonotypes also led the CD3+CD56-NKG2C+ fraction in a few donors.

Sequenced: blood T cells: a sorted CD56 or NKG2C T cell subset, CD4+ or CD8+ T cells, or bulk PBMC T cells (not recorded which). This chain uses TRBV18 with TRBJ2-1; TCRdb proposes TRBD2, but this gene call is untestable without DNA. This receptor was obtained from a woman between 18 and 69 years old in good health. The CDR3 here is CASSLNSLAGASEQFF.